This T cell receptor (beta chain) was sequenced for a study of blood T cells in healthy people across ages. Whenever a sample was processed, at least 6 million PBMCs were isolated. Sample-barcoded 5' priming and a J-beta primer mix drove a second PCR of roughly 7 to 11 cycles. Each cDNA molecule was tagged by a template-switch adaptor that had 12 random nucleotides. TCRdb called the 5' RACE reads again in MiXCR, with one record for every CDR3 protein. The sample has about a million distinct CDR3 sequences; about 44% are singletons. Germline assignment: CDR1 MGHRA and CDR2 YSYEKL. The CDR3 totals 15 residues. Trimming took 0 bases from V and 4 from J, leaving 12 bases between them.

Sample: blood. The source of this sequence is a man between 25 and 39 years old in good health. The chain is built from TRBV4-1 and TRBJ2-5, with D possibly matching TRBD2 (5 bases). CDR3 bases: TGCGCCAGCAGCCAAGAAGAGGGAATCTCAGAGACCCAGTACTTC. Its protein is CASSQEEGISETQYF.